The rows below give T cell receptor beta chains drawn from one sample of a study of kidney transplant recipient with SARS-CoV-2 infection. TCRdb recomputed calls from the reads with MiXCR, one row per CDR3 protein. The repertoire includes 200,000 to 300,000 distinct CDR3 sequences, about 30% of them detected once, and under 9.5% sits in the top ten. The source material was a blood sample, sampled at baseline and between days 110 and 120 from a kidney transplant recipient. These receptors were collected from a young adult male patient who had COVID-19 and was a kidney transplant recipient. The graft donor may be the source of some T cells. Each CDR3 is given with its conserved first and last residue. The order of the fields is V gene, D gene, J gene, clone size, CDR3 protein, CDR3 DNA. D genes are given only for firm matches. Only some rows state a clone size, as once, few, many or a class for expanded clones.

TRBV19	.	TRBJ2-5	many	CAVGDGKGETQYF	TGTGCAGTAGGGGACGGGAAGGGAGAGACCCAGTACTTC
TRBV27	TRBD2	TRBJ2-1	few	CASSPSGLAGVSYNEQFF	TGTGCCAGCAGTCCATCAGGACTAGCGGGAGTCTCCTACAATGAGCAGTTCTTC
TRBV19	.	TRBJ1-2	once	CASSHWKTNRKTHGYTF	TGTGCCAGTAGTCATTGGAAGACAAATCGAAAGACCCATGGCTACACCTTC
TRBV11-3	.	TRBJ1-2	many	CASSSSLDLGKTYGYTF	TGTGCCAGCAGCTCAAGCCTCGATCTCGGAAAGACCTATGGCTACACCTTC
TRBV3-1	.	TRBJ2-2	few	CASSCATPISGLTGELFF	TGTGCCAGCAGCTGTGCGACTCCCATTTCAGGCTTGACCGGGGAGCTGTTTTTT
TRBV6-5	.	TRBJ2-7	many	CASRLVARDSEQYF	TGTGCCAGTCGCCTGGTGGCTAGAGACTCCGAGCAGTACTTC
TRBV7-9	.	TRBJ2-7	many	CASSFQGNYEQYF	TGTGCCAGCAGCTTCCAGGGCAACTACGAGCAGTACTTC
TRBV6-1	.	TRBJ1-2	many	CASSLELSMRKTYGYTF	TGTGCCAGCAGTCTCGAGCTCTCTATGCGAAAGACCTATGGCTACACCTTC
TRBV4-1	.	TRBJ2-4	few	CASSQDRSKTLAKNIQYF	TGCGCCAGCAGCCAAGACAGGTCGAAAACATTAGCCAAAAACATTCAGTACTTC
TRBV20-1	.	TRBJ2-5	few	CSARGGQETQYF	TGCAGTGCTAGAGGAGGACAAGAGACCCAGTACTTC
TRBV6-8	.	TRBJ1-2	many	CASSVRKRSRKTYGYTF	TGTGCCAGCAGTGTGCGGAAACGCTCTAGAAAGACCTATGGCTACACCTTC
TRBV10-3	.	TRBJ1-6	many	CAISDAGRGVSAPLHF	TGTGCCATCAGTGACGCAGGGAGGGGGGTGTCGGCACCCCTCCACTTT
TRBV14	.	TRBJ1-1	many	CASSQLPGAEAFF	TGTGCCAGCAGCCAATTACCAGGGGCTGAAGCTTTCTTT
TRBV19	.	TRBJ1-5	many	CASSIFSASNQPQHF	TGTGCCAGTAGTATATTTTCAGCTAGCAATCAGCCCCAGCATTTT
TRBV20-1	TRBD1	TRBJ2-7	many	CSATQGTGAYEQYF	TGCAGTGCAACCCAAGGGACAGGGGCCTACGAGCAGTACTTC
TRBV7-2	.	TRBJ2-2	many	CASTEQGIEAGELFF	TGTGCCAGCACCGAACAGGGAATTGAGGCCGGGGAGCTGTTTTTT
TRBV6-1	.	TRBJ1-2	many	CASSGTRSMRKTYGYTF	TGTGCCAGCAGTGGAACACGCTCTATGCGAAAGACCTATGGCTACACCTTC
TRBV5-6	.	TRBJ1-2	many	CASKVFNSRKTYGYTF	TGTGCCAGCAAGGTTTTCAATAGTCGAAAGACCTATGGCTACACCTTC
TRBV27	TRBD1	TRBJ1-2	many	CASSLSRTGGGYGYTF	TGTGCCAGCAGTTTATCCCGGACAGGGGGCGGCTATGGCTACACCTTC
TRBV7-9	.	TRBJ1-2	many	CASSAGLYHGKTYGYTF	TGTGCCAGCAGCGCCGGGCTATACCATGGAAAGACCTATGGCTACACCTTC
TRBV28	.	TRBJ2-6	many	CASSFDSGANVLTF	TGTGCCAGCAGTTTCGACTCTGGGGCCAACGTCCTGACTTTC
TRBV7-9	TRBD1	TRBJ2-5	many	CASTQTGTETQYF	TGTGCCAGCACCCAGACAGGGACGGAGACCCAGTACTTC
TRBV6-5	TRBD2	TRBJ2-1	.	CASRRPGTSGSSYNEQFF	TGTGCCAGCAGACGCCCCGGGACTAGCGGTAGCTCCTACAATGAGCAGTTCTTC
TRBV25-1	.	TRBJ2-1	.	CASSETPGGRSYNEQFF	TGTGCCAGCAGTGAAACCCCGGGCGGTCGGTCCTACAATGAGCAGTTCTTC
TRBV6-5	.	TRBJ2-7	many	CASSYSYSSYEQYF	TGTGCCAGCAGTTACTCTTACTCCTCCTACGAGCAGTACTTC
TRBV6-2/TRBV6-3	.	TRBJ2-3	.	CASRLTVTDTQYF	TGTGCCAGCAGGCTAACGGTAACAGATACGCAGTATTTT
TRBV3-1	TRBD2	TRBJ2-2	many	CASSLAGANTGELFF	TGTGCCAGCAGCCTAGCGGGGGCGAACACCGGGGAGCTGTTTTTT
TRBV4-1	TRBD2	TRBJ2-2	many	CASSQDSYAGASGRTGELFF	TGCGCCAGCAGCCAAGATTCGTACGCGGGGGCTAGCGGGAGGACCGGGGAGCTGTTTTTT
TRBV24-1	TRBD2	TRBJ2-3	many	CATSDFGGTSVSTQYF	TGTGCCACCAGTGATTTTGGCGGGACTAGTGTTAGCACGCAGTATTTT
TRBV28	.	TRBJ1-5	many	CASSYNLQGKSQHF	TGTGCCAGCAGTTACAACCTACAGGGTAAGTCCCAGCATTTT
TRBV6-2/TRBV6-3	.	TRBJ1-5	many	CASGLNRWQPQHF	TGTGCCAGCGGTTTAAATCGATGGCAGCCCCAGCATTTT
TRBV5-4	.	TRBJ1-2	.	CASSGGGPGKTDGYTF	TGTGCCAGCTCTGGAGGCGGACCAGGAAAGACCGATGGCTACACCTTC
TRBV7-2	TRBD2	TRBJ2-1	.	CASRRAGGPRNEQFF	TGTGCCAGCAGACGAGCGGGAGGGCCGAGAAATGAGCAGTTCTTC
TRBV20-1	.	TRBJ2-7	many	CSARNQVGGQTYYEQYF	TGCAGTGCTAGAAACCAAGTCGGAGGACAGACCTACTACGAGCAGTACTTC
TRBV7-9	.	TRBJ2-2	many	CASSLPPGAGIGGELFF	TGTGCCAGCAGCCTACCCCCAGGGGCAGGAATTGGCGGGGAGCTGTTTTTT
TRBV5-1	TRBD2	TRBJ2-1	few	CASSFGLAGGSYNEQFF	TGCGCCAGCAGCTTCGGACTAGCGGGCGGCTCCTACAATGAGCAGTTCTTC
TRBV11-2	.	TRBJ1-2	many	CASSQLRTSRKTYGYTF	TGCGCCAGCAGTCAATTGCGCACTTCTAGAAAGACCTATGGCTACACCTTC
TRBV16	.	TRBJ1-6	many	CASSQSGDSPLHF	TGTGCCAGCAGCCAATCAGGCGATTCACCCCTCCACTTT
TRBV4-3	TRBD1	TRBJ2-7	many	CASSQGAGGYEQYF	TGCGCCAGCAGCCAAGGGGCAGGGGGCTACGAGCAGTACTTC
TRBV11-3	.	TRBJ1-4	many	CASSLRAGSNEKLFF	TGTGCCAGCAGCCTTCGGGCAGGGTCTAATGAAAAACTGTTTTTT
TRBV5-4	.	TRBJ2-7	many	CASSFGRDGEQYF	TGTGCCAGCAGCTTCGGCAGGGACGGCGAGCAGTACTTC
TRBV2	.	TRBJ1-1	many	CASSAQSGVTEAFF	TGTGCCAGCAGTGCGCAGAGTGGGGTCACTGAAGCTTTCTTT
TRBV5-1	.	TRBJ2-2	.	CASSPGIGNTGELFF	TGCGCCAGCAGCCCCGGGATAGGGAACACCGGGGAGCTGTTTTTT
TRBV6-2/TRBV6-3	.	TRBJ1-2	many	CASSYNNYGYTF	TGTGCCAGCAGTTACAATAACTATGGCTACACCTTC
TRBV5-4	.	TRBJ1-2	many	CASCIHVPGKTYGYTF	TGTGCCAGCTGTATACACGTACCAGGAAAGACCTATGGCTACACCTTC
TRBV28	TRBD1	TRBJ1-2	many	CASRKTGEGTYGYTF	TGTGCCAGCAGGAAAACAGGGGAAGGAACCTATGGCTACACCTTC